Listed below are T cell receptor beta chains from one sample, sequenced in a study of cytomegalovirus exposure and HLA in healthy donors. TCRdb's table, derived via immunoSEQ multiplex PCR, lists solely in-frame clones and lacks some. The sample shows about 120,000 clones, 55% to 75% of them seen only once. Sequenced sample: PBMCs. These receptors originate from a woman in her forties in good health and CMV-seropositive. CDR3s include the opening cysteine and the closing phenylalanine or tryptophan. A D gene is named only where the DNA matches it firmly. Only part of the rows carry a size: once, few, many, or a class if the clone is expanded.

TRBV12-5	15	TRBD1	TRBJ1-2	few	TGTGCTAGTGTCAGACCCGACAGGGTCGACTATGGCTACACCTTC	CASVRPDRVDYGYTF
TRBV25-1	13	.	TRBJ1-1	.	TGTGCCAGCAGTGATACACTGAACACTGAAGCTTTCTTT	CASSDTLNTEAFF
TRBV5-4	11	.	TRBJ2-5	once	TGTGCCAGCAGCTCTGGGCAGGCCCAGTACTTC	CASSSGQAQYF
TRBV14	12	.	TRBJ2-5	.	TGTGCCAGCAGCCAGACTAGGGAGACCCAGTACTTC	CASSQTRETQYF
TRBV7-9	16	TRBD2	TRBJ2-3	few	TGTGCCAGCAGCGCCGGACTAGCTGTCCTGGCAGATACGCAGTATTTT	CASSAGLAVLADTQYF
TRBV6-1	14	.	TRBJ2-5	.	TGTGCCAGTAGCGGACGGACAGGCAATAGGGCCCAGTACTTC	CASSGRTGNRAQYF
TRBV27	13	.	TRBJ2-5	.	TGTGCCAGCCTGACCCCCCACAGTCCTCGGAAGTACTTC	CASLTPHSPRKYF
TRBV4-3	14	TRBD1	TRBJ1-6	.	TGCGCCAGCAGCCAGTGGACAGGAAATTCACCCCTCCACTTT	CASSQWTGNSPLHF
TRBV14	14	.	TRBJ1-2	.	TGTGCCAGCACCTCAGGATCTGGGCAGGGTACCTACACCTTC	CASTSGSGQGTYTF
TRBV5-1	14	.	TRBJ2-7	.	TGCGCCAGCGGTCCTCAGGGGAGAGCCTACGAGCAGTACTTC	CASGPQGRAYEQYF
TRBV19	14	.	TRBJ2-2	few	TGTGCCAGTAGTATCTACCCAAACACCGGGGAGCTGTTTTTT	CASSIYPNTGELFF
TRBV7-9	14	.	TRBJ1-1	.	TGTGCCAGCAGCTCGACTTTCGGGAACACTGAAGCTTTCTTT	CASSSTFGNTEAFF
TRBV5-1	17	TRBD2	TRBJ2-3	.	TGCGCCAGCAGCTCGGAGGGAATTAGCGGGGCGGGAGATACGCAGTATTTT	CASSSEGISGAGDTQYF
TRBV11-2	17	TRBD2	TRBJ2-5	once	TGTGCCAGCAGCTTAGGGGCTAGCGGGGGGCAACAAGAGACCCAGTACTTC	CASSLGASGGQQETQYF
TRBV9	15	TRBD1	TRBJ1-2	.	TGTGCCAGCAGCGTAGAACCTACAGGGGTGGATAGCTACACCTTC	CASSVEPTGVDSYTF
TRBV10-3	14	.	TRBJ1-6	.	TGTGCCATCAGTGACGAGGGGGGGAGTTCACCCCTCCACTTT	CAISDEGGSSPLHF
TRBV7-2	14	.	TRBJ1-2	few	TGTGCCAGCAGCTTAGGGAGCGTTGACTATGGCTACACCTTC	CASSLGSVDYGYTF
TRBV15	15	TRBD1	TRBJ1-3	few	TGTGCCACCAGCCGACAGGGAGGCTCTGGAAACACCATATATTTT	CATSRQGGSGNTIYF
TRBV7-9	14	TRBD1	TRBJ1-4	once	TGTGCCAGCAGCCGACAGGGGGCGCGGGGAAAACTGTTTTTT	CASSRQGARGKLFF
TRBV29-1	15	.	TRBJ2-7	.	TGCAGCGTTGAAGTTCCGGGGATAGGGACCTACGAGCAGTACTTC	CSVEVPGIGTYEQYF
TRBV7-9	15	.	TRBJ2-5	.	TGTGCCAGCAGCCCCCTAAAAGGGGGGGGAGAGACCCAGTACTTC	CASSPLKGGGETQYF
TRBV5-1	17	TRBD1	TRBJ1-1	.	TGCGCCAGCAGCTTGGCGGGGACAGGGTTCATGAACACTGAAGCTTTCTTT	CASSLAGTGFMNTEAFF
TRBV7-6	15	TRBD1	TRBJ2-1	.	TGTGCCAGCAGCGCTGGACAGGGGTCGGTCGATGAGCAGTTCTTC	CASSAGQGSVDEQFF
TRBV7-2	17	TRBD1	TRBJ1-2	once	TGTGCCAGCAGTCAGGGAAGTAAGAGCGACAGGGGCTATGGCTACACCTTC	CASSQGSKSDRGYGYTF
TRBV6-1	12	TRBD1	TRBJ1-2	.	TGTGCCAGCAGCGGGACAGGGATAGGCTACACCTTC	CASSGTGIGYTF
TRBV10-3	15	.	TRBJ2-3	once	TGTGCCATCAGTGGGGGGGTACTTGGCACAGATACGCAGTATTTT	CAISGGVLGTDTQYF
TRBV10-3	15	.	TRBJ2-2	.	TGTGCCATCAGTGATCAGGGGTTGGACACCGGGGAGCTGTTTTTT	CAISDQGLDTGELFF
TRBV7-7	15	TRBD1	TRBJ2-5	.	TGTGCTAGCAGCCTAAGACAGGGAAGAGGGGAGACCCAGTACTTC	CASSLRQGRGETQYF
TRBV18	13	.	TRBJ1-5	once	TGTGCCAGCTCACCAGGTGAGGATCAGCCCCAGCATTTT	CASSPGEDQPQHF
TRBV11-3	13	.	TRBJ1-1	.	TGTGCCAGCAGCCCGAGACTTAACACTGAAGCTTTCTTT	CASSPRLNTEAFF
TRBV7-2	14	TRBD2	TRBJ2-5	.	TGTGCCAGCAGCCCGCCAACGGGGGGTGGGACCCAGTACTTC	CASSPPTGGGTQYF
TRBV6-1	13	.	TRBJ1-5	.	TGTGCCAGCAGGGCCAATAGCAATCAGCCCCAGCATTTT	CASRANSNQPQHF
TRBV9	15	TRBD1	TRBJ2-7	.	TGTGCCAGCAGCGTAGAGGGACAGGGATCCTACGAGCAGTACTTC	CASSVEGQGSYEQYF